This T cell receptor (beta chain) is from a study of blood T cell repertoires in COVID-19 (TCRdb year 2020). Study-wide context: The collaborator samples originated in the United States, Italy and Spain and spanned the acute and convalescent phases of COVID-19. The prospective study material was composed of cDNA or gDNA derived from T cells, B-cell-depleted T cells, or PBMCs. Deeply sampled blood TCRbeta repertoires from subjects exposed to, actively infected with, or recovered from COVID-19 were included in the dataset. A freely available public database, intended as a resource for researchers studying the immune response to SARS-CoV-2, is where the repertoires were released. The samples were drawn from two sources: the first 160 participants of the ongoing ImmuneRACE study, and 1,000 to 1,500 subjects contributed by 6 global collaborators. The sample metadata nearly always contained a de-identified subject ID, COVID-19 status, age in years and sex. Where available, HLA class I and class II types were obtained from metadata supplied by the sample provider rather than from assay-based typing. Overall study outcomes, separate from this receptor: Clinical and demographic metadata were provided uncurated, with the amount varying by source and participant.

TCRbeta CDR3 regions were amplified from genomic DNA using the immunoSEQ Assay, a bias-controlled multiplex PCR. Under the source paper's analysis protocol: The number of nucleated cells in each sample was estimated by amplification of reference gene primers within the assay. To quantify the absolute abundance of each unique TCRbeta CDR3 rearrangement, sequence reads were collapsed and filtered. For each sample, productive Simpson clonality was calculated by taking the square root of Simpson's diversity index across productive rearrangements. TCRdb took this table from immuneACCESS and kept in-frame rearrangements with V and J called. Such tables lack part of the clones; where checked against another copy, unresolved V genes explain under half of the gap, and the rest is unexplained. V, J and clone size are those of that table, while D and trimming were read from the DNA. The table for this sample lists tens of thousands of clones; around 80% of them were counted only once. Roughly 53% of the sample goes to the ten largest clones.

From its cysteine to its phenylalanine, the CDR3 spans 11 amino acids. The kept DNA is CDR3 alone, 33 bases in frame from the first base. Via the germline V gene, CDR1 is SGHTA and CDR2 FQGNSA. V was cut back by 4 bases and J by 10 bases, leaving a gap of 8 bases between them. This clone has a handful of counts. The antigen it binds to is not known. No clone much larger than this one lies a single base away; base qualities are absent. The collaborating institutions used their own protocols to collect whole blood in K2EDTA tubes. For TCRbeta analysis, collaborators shipped samples in one of three forms: frozen whole blood, isolated PBMCs, or DNA extracted from either of those sample types.

The sequence joins TRBV7-2 to TRBJ2-1, with TRBD2 as a weak D call on 6 bases. The material sequenced was peripheral blood. The receptor comes from a human donor in a cohort sampled during active COVID-19. Read as DNA, the sequence is TGTGCCAGCAGCTCCGGACTAGAGCAGTTCTTC. Protein translation: CASSSGLEQFF.